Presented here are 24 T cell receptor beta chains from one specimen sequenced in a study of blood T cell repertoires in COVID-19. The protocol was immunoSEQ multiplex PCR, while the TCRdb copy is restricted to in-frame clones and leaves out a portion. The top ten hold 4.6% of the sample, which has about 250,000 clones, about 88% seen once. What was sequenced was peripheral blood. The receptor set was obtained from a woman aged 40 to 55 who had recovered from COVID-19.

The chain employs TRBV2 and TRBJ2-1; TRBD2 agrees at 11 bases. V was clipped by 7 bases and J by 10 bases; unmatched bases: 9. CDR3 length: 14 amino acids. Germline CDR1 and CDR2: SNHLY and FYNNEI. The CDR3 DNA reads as TGTGCCAGCACCGATAAACTAGCGGGAGAGGAGCAGTTCTTC. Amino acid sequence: CASTDKLAGEEQFF.

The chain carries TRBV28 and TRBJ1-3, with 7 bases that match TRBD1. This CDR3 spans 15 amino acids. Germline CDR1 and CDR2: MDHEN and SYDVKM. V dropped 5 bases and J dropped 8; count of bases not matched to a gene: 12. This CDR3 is CASSITGDPRDTIYF. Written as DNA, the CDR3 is TGTGCCAGCAGTATTACAGGGGACCCAAGGGACACCATATATTTT.

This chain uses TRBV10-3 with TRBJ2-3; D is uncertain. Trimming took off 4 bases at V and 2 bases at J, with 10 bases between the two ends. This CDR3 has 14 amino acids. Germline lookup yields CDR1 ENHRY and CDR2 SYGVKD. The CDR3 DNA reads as TGTGCCATCAGTGGGAGTACTTACACAGATACGCAGTATTTT. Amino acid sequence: CAISGSTYTDTQYF.

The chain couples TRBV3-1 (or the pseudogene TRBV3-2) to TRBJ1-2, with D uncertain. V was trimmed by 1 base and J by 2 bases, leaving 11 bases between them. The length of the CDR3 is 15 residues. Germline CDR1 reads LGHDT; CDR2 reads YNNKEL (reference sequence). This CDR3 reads CASSQAGAGNYGYTF. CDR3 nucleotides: TGTGCCAGCAGCCAAGCCGGCGCCGGGAACTATGGCTACACCTTC.

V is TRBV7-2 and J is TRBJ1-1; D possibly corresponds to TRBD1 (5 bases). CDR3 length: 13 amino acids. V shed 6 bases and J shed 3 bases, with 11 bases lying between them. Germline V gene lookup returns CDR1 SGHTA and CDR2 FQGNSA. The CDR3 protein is CASRPWGDTEAFF. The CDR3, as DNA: TGTGCCAGCAGGCCCTGGGGGGACACTGAAGCTTTCTTT. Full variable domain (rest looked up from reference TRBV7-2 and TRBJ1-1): GAGVSQSPSNKVTEKGKDVELRCDPISGHTALYWYRQSLGQGLEFLIYFQGNSAPDKSGLPSDRFSAERTGGSVSTLTIQRTQQEDSAVYLCASRPWGDTEAFFGQGTRLTVV.

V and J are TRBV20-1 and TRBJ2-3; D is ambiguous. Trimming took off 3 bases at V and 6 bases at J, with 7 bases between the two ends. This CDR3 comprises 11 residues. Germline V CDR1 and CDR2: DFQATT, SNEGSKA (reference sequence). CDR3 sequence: CSARAKDTQYF. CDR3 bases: TGCAGTGCTAGGGCCAAGGATACGCAGTATTTT.

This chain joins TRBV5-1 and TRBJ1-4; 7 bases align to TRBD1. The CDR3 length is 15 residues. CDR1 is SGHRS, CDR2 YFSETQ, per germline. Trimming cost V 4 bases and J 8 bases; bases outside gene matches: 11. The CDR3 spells CASSLGQPWEEKLFF. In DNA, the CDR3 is TGCGCCAGCAGCCTGGGACAGCCCTGGGAAGAAAAACTGTTTTTT.

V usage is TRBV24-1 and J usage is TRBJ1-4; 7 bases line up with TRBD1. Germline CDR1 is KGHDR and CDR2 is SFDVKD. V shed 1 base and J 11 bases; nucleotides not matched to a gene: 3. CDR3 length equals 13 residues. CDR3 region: CATSDLQTGKLFF. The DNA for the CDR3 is TGTGCCACCAGTGATTTACAGACAGGGAAACTGTTTTTT.

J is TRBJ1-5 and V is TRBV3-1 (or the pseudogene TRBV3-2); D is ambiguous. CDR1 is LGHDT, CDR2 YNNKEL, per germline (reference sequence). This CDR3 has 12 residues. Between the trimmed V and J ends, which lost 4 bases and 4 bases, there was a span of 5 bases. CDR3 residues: CASSLLNQPQHF. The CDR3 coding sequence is TGTGCCAGCAGCCTCCTAAATCAGCCCCAGCATTTT.

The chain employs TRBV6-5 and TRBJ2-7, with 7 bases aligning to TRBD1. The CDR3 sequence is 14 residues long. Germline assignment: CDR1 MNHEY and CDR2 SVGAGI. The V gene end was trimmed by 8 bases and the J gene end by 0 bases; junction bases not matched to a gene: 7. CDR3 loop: CASEAGTVSYEQYF. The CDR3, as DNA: TGTGCCAGCGAAGCAGGGACAGTCTCCTACGAGCAGTACTTC.

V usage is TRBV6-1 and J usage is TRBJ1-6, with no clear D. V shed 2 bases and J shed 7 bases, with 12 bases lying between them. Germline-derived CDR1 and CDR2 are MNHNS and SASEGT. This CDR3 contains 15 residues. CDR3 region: CASSEMGQANSPLHF. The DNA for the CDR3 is TGTGCCAGCAGTGAAATGGGTCAGGCGAATTCACCCCTCCACTTT.

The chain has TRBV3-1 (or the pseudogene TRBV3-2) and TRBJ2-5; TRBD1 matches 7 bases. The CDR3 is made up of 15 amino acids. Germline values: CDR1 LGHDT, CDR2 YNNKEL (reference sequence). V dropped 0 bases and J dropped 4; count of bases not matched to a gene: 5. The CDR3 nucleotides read TGTGCCAGCAGCCAAGAACGAAACAGGGGAGAGACCCAGTACTTC. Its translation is CASSQERNRGETQYF.

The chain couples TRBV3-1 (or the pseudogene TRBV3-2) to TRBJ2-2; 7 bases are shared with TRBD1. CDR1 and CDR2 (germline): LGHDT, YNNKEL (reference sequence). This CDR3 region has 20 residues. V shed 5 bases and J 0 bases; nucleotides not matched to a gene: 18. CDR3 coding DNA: TGTGCCAGCAGCGCAGACCCCGGGACAGTCATCATCGCGAACACCGGGGAGCTGTTTTTT. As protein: CASSADPGTVIIANTGELFF.

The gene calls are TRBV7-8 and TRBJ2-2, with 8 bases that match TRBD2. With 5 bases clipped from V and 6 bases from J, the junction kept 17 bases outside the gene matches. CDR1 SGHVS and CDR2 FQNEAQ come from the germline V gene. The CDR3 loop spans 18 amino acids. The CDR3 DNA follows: TGTGCCAGCAGCCTTGGACTAGCAAATGAACTTTGGGCCGGGGAGCTGTTTTTT. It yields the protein CASSLGLANELWAGELFF.

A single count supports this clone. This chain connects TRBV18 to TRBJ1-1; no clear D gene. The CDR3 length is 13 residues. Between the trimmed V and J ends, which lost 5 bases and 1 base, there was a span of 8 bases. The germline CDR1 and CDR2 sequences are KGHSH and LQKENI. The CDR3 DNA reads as TGTGCCAGCTCAACAGACGAGAACACTGAAGCTTTCTTT. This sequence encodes CASSTDENTEAFF.

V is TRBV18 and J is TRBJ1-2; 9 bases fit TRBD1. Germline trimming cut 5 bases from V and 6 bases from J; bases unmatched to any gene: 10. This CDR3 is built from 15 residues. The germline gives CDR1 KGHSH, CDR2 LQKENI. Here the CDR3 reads CASSSLSRDRDGYTF. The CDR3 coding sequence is TGTGCCAGCTCATCCCTGTCCCGGGACAGGGATGGCTACACCTTC.

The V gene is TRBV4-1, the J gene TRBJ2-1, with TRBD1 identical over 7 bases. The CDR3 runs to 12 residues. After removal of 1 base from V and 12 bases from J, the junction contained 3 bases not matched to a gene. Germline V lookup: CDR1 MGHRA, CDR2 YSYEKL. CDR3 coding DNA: TGCGCCAGCAGCCAAGTGACAGGGCGGCAGTTCTTC. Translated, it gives CASSQVTGRQFF.

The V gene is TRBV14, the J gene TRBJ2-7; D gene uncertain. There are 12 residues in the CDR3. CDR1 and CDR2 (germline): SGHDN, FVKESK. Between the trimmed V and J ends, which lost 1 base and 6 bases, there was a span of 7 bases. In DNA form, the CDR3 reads TGTGCCAGCAGCCAAGGTTCTCTCGAGCAGTACGTC. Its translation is CASSQGSLEQYV.

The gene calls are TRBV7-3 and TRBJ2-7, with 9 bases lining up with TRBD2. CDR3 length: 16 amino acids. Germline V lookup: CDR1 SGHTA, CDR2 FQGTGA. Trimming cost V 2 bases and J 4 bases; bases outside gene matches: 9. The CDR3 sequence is CASSLRNLAGFYEQYF. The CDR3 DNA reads TGTGCCAGCAGCTTACGGAACCTAGCGGGGTTTTACGAGCAGTACTTC.

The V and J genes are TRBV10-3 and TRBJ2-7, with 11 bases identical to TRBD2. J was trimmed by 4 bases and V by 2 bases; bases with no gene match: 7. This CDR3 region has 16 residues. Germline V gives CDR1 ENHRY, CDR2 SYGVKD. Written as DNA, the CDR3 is TGTGCCATCAGTGAGACTAGCGGGGGTATACCTTACGAGCAGTACTTC. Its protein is CAISETSGGIPYEQYF.

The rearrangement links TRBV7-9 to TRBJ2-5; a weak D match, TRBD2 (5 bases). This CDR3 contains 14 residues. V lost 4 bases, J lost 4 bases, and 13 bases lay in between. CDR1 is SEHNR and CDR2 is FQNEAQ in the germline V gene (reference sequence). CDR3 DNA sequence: TGTGCCAGCAGCTATCGGGGTTTCGGAGAGACCCAGTACTTC. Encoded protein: CASSYRGFGETQYF.

Written as DNA, the CDR3 is TGTGCCAGCAGTGATAGCCTAGCGGGAGTTGAGACCCAGTACTTC. It codes for CASSDSLAGVETQYF. The chain joins TRBV2 to TRBJ2-5; 10 bases are a match to TRBD2. Germline V CDR1 and CDR2: SNHLY, FYNNEI. The CDR3 runs 15 residues. Germline trimming cut 3 bases from V and 5 bases from J; bases unmatched to any gene: 6.

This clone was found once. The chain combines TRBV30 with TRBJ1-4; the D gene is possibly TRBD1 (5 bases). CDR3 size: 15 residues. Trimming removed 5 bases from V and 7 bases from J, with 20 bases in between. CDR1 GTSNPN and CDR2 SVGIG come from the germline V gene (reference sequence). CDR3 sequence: CAWSFGGGRSEKLFF. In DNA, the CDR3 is TGTGCCTGGTCTTTCGGTGGGGGGAGGAGTGAAAAACTGTTTTTT.

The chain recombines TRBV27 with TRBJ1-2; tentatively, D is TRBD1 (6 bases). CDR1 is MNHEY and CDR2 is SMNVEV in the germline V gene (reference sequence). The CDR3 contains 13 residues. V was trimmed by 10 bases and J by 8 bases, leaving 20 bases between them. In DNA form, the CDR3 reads TGTGCCACACGCCCTCGTCAGGGGAACGGCTACACCTTC. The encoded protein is CATRPRQGNGYTF.